The 8 T cell receptor beta chains reported below all come from one sample, sequenced in a study of identifying expanded T cells in peripheral blood. Some clones are missing from TCRdb's copy, which holds only in-frame ones; the method was immunoSEQ multiplex PCR. The sample yields 51,000 or so clones, 70% to 85% seen once. The material sequenced was blood. These receptors all stem from a person between 18 and 75 years old in good health.

This clone came up a few times. The chain couples TRBV30 to TRBJ2-1; D perhaps matches TRBD2 (6 bases). V lost 2 bases, J lost 6 bases, and 17 bases lay in between. The germline gives CDR1 GTSNPN, CDR2 SVGIG (reference sequence). There are 15 residues in the CDR3. CDR3 sequence (DNA): TGTGCCTGGAGTAGGGCGGGGACTCGAAGCAATGAGCAGTTCTTC. Encoded protein: CAWSRAGTRSNEQFF.

This clone was counted only a few times. The CDR3 coding sequence is TGTGCCTGGAGCCGCGGACAGGGGAATTCTGAAGCTTTCTTT. Its protein product is CAWSRGQGNSEAFF. The V and J genes are TRBV30 and TRBJ1-1, with TRBD1 identical over 9 bases. Germline V gene lookup returns CDR1 GTSNPN and CDR2 SVGIG (reference sequence). J gave up 6 bases and V 3 bases, and 8 bases lay outside the gene matches. The CDR3 is 14 residues long. Filled out from reference TRBV30 and TRBJ1-1, the complete variable domain reads SQTIHQWPATLVQPVGSPLSLECTVEGTSNPNLYWYRQAAGRGLQLLFYSVGIGQISSEVPQNLSASRPQDRQFILSSKKLLLSDSGFYLCAWSRGQGNSEAFFGQGTRLTVV.

This clone was counted between two and nine times. The chain links TRBV10-3 to TRBJ2-1; D might be TRBD1 (5 bases). V dropped 1 base and J dropped 0 bases, with 13 bases sitting between them. The germline V gene has CDR1 ENHRY and CDR2 SYGVKD. The CDR3 runs 17 residues. DNA for the CDR3: TGTGCCATCAGTGAGTGGAAAGGGGCAATCTCCTACAATGAGCAGTTCTTC. Translating gives CAISEWKGAISYNEQFF.

The V gene is TRBV27, the J gene TRBJ2-7; 12 bases match TRBD2. CDR1 and CDR2 from the germline V gene are MNHEY and SMNVEV (reference sequence). The CDR3 length is 16 residues. V trimming: 2 bases; J trimming: 2 bases; junction bases outside the gene matches: 4. The CDR3 here is CASSLLTSGSPYEQYF. The CDR3 DNA follows: TGTGCCAGCAGTTTACTGACTAGCGGGAGCCCCTACGAGCAGTACTTC.

There are a few counts of this clone. The rearrangement links TRBV7-6 to TRBJ2-7; D is unclear. Per the germline V gene, CDR1 is SGHVS and CDR2 is FNYEAQ. The CDR3 sequence is 11 residues long. Trimming left V 5 bases short and J 3 bases short, with 5 bases between. CDR3 protein: CASSVDYEQYV. The DNA of the CDR3 is TGTGCCAGCAGCGTAGACTACGAGCAGTACGTC.

The chain recombines TRBV6-1 with TRBJ1-6; possible D gene TRBD1, 6 bases. CDR3 size: 13 residues. V lost 2 bases and J 8 bases, leaving 7 bases between the germline ends. CDR1 and CDR2 (germline): MNHNS, SASEGT. CDR3 loop: CASSEQGYSPLHF. Written as DNA, the CDR3 is TGTGCCAGCAGTGAACAGGGGTATTCACCCCTCCACTTT.

V is TRBV6-4 and J is TRBJ2-1; 8 bases agree with TRBD2. In germline, CDR1 is MRHNA, CDR2 SNTAGT. This CDR3 comprises 16 residues. The V segment lost 4 bases and the J segment 5 bases; nucleotides outside the gene matches: 10. CDR3 loop: CASSGLTGGGDNEQFF. As DNA, the CDR3 is TGTGCCAGCAGTGGGCTTACGGGGGGGGGCGACAATGAGCAGTTCTTC.

The V call is TRBV6-5, the J call TRBJ2-7; 9 bases map to TRBD1. Per germline, CDR1 MNHEY and CDR2 SVGAGI. The CDR3 is 13 residues long. V was clipped by 6 bases and J by 3 bases; unmatched bases: 3. The CDR3 DNA reads as TGTGCCAGCAGCCGGGGACAGGGCTACGAGCAGTACTTC. Protein product: CASSRGQGYEQYF.